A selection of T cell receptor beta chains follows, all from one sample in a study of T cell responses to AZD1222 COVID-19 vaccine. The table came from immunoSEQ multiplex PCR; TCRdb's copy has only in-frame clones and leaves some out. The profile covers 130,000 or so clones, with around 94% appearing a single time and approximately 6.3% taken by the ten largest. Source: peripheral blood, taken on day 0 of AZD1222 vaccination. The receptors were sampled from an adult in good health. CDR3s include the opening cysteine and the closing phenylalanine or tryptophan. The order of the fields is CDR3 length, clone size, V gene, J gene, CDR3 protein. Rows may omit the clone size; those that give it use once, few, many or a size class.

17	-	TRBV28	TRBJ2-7	CASSSPGTSGSSYEQYF
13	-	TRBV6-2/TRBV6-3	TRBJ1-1	CASSYIPGAKAFF
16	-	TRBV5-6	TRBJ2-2	CASSLVVQVDTGELFF
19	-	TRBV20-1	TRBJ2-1	CSASSRTSGSATSYNEQFF
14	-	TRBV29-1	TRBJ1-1	CSVGVRGSKTEAFF
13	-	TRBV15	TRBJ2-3	CATSRDIAAPQYF
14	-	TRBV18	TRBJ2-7	CASSPGQTGYEQYF
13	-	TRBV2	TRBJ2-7	CASRTDYTYEQYF
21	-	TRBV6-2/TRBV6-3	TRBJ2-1	CASSYSRGTSGRGSSYNEQFF
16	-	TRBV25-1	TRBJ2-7	CASSPSTGRDRYEQYF
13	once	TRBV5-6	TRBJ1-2	CAGTLGGAGGYTF
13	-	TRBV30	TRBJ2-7	CAWSVGPPPEQYF
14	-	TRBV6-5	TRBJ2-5	CASSPRQGRETQYF
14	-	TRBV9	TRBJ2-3	CASSVVAGVGTQYF
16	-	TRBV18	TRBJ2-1	CASSPPGLADSNEQFF
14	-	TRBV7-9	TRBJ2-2	CASSRTGFSGELFF
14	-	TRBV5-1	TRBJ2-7	CASSLAQGAGEQYF
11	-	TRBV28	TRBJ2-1	CASSPYNEQFF
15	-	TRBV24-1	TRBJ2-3	CATSDRPGGADTQYF
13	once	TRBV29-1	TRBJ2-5	CSVKDRTGGTQYF
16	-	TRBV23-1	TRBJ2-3	CASSQSERGILGTQYF
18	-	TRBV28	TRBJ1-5	CAISSFHLGRGSNQPQHF
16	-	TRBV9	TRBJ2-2	CASSVRTSGSGGELFF
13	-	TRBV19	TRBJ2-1	CASSTFTYNEQFF
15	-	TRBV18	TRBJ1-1	CASSPRRGMGTEAFF
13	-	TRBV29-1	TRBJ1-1	CSVEGQLNTEAFF
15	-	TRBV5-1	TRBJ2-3	CASSLVSSGLDTQYF
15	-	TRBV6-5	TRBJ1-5	CAIDRGVYSNQPQHF
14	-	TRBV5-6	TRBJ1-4	CASSLTALNEKLFF
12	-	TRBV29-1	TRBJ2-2	CSVPQGAGELFF
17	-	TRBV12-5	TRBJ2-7	CASGPGTGEKKEYEQYF
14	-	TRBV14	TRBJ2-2	CASSPRQSAGELFF
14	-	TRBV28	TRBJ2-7	CASSPRGQGYEQYF
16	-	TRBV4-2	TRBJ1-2	CASSREIGQLNYGYTF
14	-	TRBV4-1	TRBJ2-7	CASSQGTGTYEQYF
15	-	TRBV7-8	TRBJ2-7	CASSLGGQVGYEQYF
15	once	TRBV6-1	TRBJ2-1	CASSEAAGHYNEQFF
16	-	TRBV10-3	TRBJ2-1	CAISEKDPEGYNEQFF
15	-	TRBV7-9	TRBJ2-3	CATQGISGGTDTQYF
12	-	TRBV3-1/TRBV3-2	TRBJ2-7	CASSTGGYEQYF
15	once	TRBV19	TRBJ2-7	CASSIVPLPSYEQYF
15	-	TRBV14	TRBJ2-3	CASSRGLAGVDTQYF
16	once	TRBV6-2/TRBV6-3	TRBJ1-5	CASSYLSAGGGQPQHF
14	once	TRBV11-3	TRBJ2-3	CASSSGVSTDTQYF
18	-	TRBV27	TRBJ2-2	CASRRTTGGVSNTGELFF
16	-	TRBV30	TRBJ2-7	CAWSVPGQGSSYEQYF
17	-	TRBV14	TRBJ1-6	CASSQGSPMLYNSPLHF
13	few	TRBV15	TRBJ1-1	CATSRTAFTEAFF